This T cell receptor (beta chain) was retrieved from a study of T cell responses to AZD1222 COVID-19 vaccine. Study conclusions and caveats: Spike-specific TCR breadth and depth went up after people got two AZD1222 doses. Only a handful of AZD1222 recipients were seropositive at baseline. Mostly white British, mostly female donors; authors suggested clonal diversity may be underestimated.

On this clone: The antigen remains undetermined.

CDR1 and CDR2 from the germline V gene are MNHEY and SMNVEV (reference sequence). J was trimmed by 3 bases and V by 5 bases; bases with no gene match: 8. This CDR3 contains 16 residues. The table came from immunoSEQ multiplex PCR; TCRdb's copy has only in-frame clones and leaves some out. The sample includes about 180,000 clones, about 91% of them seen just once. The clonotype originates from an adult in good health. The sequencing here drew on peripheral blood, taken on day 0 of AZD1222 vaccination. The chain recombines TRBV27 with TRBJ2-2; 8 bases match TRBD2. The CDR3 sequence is CASSPRTSPDTGELFF. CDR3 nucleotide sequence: TGTGCCAGCAGTCCTAGGACTAGCCCAGACACCGGGGAGCTGTTTTTT.